This TCR beta chain was sequenced during a study of a mutant IDH1 vaccine in newly diagnosed glioma. As for the study in general: Patients were pretreated with radiotherapy, temozolomide, or both, mostly both. It was at week 35 that visit V12 occurred, and at week 47 that visit V13 did. Study results and limitations: Whatever changes occurred in top peripheral T cell clonotypes seemed unrelated to pseudoprogression.

Assay used: immunoSEQ multiplex PCR; TCRdb lists only in-frame clones, some missing. The profile shows roughly 25,000 clones, roughly 85% of them singletons. Regarding time point: week 35, safety follow-up. Every single dose of the vaccine, 300 ug of mutant IDH1 20-mer peptide, came with topical imiquimod. A word on this clone: Its antigen is unknown.

Germline CDR1 WNHNN, CDR2 SYGVQD (reference sequence). V shed 4 bases and J shed 0 bases, with 17 bases lying between them. This CDR3 is built from 17 residues. This receptor was obtained from a man aged 25 to 45 with glioma. The chain uses TRBV10-1 and TRBJ2-3; tentatively, D is TRBD2 (6 bases). The input for sequencing was PBMCs, taken from a glioma patient whose treatment included an IDH1 peptide vaccine. This CDR3 reads CASSGSPRDSSTDTQYF. CDR3 bases: TGCGCCAGCAGTGGGTCCCCTCGGGACTCGAGCACAGATACGCAGTATTTT.